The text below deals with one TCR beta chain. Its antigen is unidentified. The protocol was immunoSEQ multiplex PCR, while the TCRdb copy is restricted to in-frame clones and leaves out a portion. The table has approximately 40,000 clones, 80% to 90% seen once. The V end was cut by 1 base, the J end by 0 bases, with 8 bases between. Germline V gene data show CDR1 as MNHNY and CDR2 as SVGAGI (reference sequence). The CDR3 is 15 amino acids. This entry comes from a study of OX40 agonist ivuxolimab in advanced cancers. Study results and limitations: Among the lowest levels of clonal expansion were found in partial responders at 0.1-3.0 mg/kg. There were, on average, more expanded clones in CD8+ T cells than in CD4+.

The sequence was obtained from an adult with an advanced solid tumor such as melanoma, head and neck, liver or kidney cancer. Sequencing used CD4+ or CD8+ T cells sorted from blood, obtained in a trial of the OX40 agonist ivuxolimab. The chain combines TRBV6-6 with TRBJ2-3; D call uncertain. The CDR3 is CASSYLTGSTDTQYF. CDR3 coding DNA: TGTGCCAGCAGTTACTTAACCGGTAGCACAGATACGCAGTATTTT.